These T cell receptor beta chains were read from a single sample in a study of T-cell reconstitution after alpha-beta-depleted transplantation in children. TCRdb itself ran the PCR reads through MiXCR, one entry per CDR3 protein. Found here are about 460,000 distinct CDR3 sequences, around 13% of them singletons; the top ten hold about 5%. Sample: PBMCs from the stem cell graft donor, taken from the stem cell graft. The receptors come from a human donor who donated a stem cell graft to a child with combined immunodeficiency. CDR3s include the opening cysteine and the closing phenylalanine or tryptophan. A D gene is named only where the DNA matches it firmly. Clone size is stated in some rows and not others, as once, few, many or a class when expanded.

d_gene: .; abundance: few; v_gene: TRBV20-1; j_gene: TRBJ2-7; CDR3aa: CSASTGTSNYEQYF; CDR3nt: TGCAGTGCCTCAACCGGGACTTCGAACTACGAGCAGTACTTC
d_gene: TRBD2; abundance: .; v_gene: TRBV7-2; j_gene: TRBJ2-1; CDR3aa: CASSLANLAGGSYNEQFF; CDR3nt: TGTGCCAGCAGCTTAGCTAATCTAGCGGGAGGTTCCTACAATGAGCAGTTCTTC
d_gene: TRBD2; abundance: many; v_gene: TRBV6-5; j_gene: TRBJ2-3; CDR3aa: CASSYGLATDTQYF; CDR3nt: TGTGCCAGCAGTTACGGACTAGCTACAGATACGCAGTATTTT
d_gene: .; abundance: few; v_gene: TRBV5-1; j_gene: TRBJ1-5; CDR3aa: CASSPVPSGNQPQHF; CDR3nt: TGCGCCAGCAGCCCCGTCCCCTCAGGCAATCAGCCCCAGCATTTT
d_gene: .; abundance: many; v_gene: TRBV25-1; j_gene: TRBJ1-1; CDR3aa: CASSELSRNTEAFF; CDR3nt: TGTGCCAGCAGTGAATTGTCCAGGAACACTGAAGCTTTCTTT
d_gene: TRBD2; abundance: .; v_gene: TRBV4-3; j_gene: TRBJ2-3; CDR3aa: CASSRTSGTSTDTQYF; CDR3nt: TGCGCCAGCAGCCGGACTAGCGGAACTAGCACAGATACGCAGTATTTT
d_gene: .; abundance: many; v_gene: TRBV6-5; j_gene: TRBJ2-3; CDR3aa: CASRAGIDTQYF; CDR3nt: TGTGCCAGCAGGGCAGGGATAGATACGCAGTATTTT
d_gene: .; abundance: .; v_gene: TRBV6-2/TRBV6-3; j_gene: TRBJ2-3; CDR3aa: CASSPGTPVVDTQYF; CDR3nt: TGTGCCAGCAGTCCCGGGACGCCGGTCGTGGATACGCAGTATTTT
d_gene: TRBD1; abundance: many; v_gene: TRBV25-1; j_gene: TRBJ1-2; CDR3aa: CASSRGQGYGYTF; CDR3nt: TGTGCCAGCAGTCGGGGACAGGGCTATGGCTACACCTTC
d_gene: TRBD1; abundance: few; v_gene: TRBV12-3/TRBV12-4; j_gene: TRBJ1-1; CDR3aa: CASSFETGFTEAFF; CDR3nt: TGTGCCAGCAGTTTCGAGACAGGGTTCACTGAAGCTTTCTTT
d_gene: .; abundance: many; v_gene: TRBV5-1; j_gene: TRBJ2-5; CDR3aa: CASSLRVQETQYF; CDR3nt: TGCGCCAGCAGCTTGAGGGTACAAGAGACCCAGTACTTC
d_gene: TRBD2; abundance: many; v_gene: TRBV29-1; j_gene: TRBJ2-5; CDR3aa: CSVEYGGGLQETQYF; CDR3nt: TGCAGCGTTGAATACGGCGGGGGGCTCCAAGAGACCCAGTACTTC
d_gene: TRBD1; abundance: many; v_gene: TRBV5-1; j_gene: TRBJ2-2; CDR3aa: CASSRKDRGRTFPGELFF; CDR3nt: TGCGCCAGCAGCAGAAAAGACAGGGGGCGAACGTTTCCCGGGGAGCTGTTTTTT
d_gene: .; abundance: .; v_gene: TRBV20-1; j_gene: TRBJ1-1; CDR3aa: CSARALQGTEAFF; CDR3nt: TGCAGTGCTAGAGCGTTGCAGGGAACTGAAGCTTTCTTT
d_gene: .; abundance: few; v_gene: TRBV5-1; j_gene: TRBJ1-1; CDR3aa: CASSLYGRVKNTEAFF; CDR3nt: TGCGCCAGCAGCTTGTACGGCAGGGTGAAGAACACTGAAGCTTTCTTT
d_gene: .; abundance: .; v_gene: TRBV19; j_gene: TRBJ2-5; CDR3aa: CASRRNQETQYF; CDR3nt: TGTGCCAGTAGGCGAAACCAAGAGACCCAGTACTTC
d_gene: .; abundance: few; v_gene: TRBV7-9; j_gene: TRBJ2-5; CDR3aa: CASSLGVGTETQYF; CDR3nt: TGTGCCAGCAGCTTAGGAGTGGGGACGGAGACCCAGTACTTC
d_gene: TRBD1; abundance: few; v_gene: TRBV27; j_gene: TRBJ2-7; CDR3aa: CASSSTPGQGVSYEQYF; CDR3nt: TGTGCCAGCAGTTCAACACCGGGACAGGGGGTCTCCTACGAGCAGTACTTC
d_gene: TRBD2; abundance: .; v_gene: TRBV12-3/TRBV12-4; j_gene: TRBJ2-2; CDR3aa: CASNRTSGVGTGELFF; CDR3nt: TGTGCCAGCAATAGGACTAGCGGGGTCGGCACCGGGGAGCTGTTTTTT
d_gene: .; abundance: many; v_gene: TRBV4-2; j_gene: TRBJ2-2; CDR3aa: CASSPSGRRNGELFF; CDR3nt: TGTGCCAGCAGCCCCTCGGGGAGAAGGAACGGGGAGCTGTTTTTT
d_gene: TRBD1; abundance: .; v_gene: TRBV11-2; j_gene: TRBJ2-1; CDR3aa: CASSFSTGVGEQFF; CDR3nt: TGTGCCAGCAGCTTTTCGACAGGGGTAGGTGAGCAGTTCTTC
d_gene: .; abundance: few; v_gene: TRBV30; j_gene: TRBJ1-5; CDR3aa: CAWSVKGGSNQPQHF; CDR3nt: TGTGCCTGGAGTGTTAAAGGGGGTAGCAATCAGCCCCAGCATTTT
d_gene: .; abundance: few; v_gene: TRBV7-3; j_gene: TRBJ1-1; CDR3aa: CASSPSGTGLMNTEAFF; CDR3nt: TGTGCCAGCAGCCCCTCCGGGACGGGCCTTATGAACACTGAAGCTTTCTTT
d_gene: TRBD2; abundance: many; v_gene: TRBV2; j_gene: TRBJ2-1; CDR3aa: CASSEGTSGTNEQFF; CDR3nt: TGTGCCAGCAGTGAAGGGACTAGCGGGACGAATGAGCAGTTCTTC
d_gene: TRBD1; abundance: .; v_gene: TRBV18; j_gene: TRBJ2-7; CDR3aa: CASSVGTGIAYEQYF; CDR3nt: TGTGCCAGCTCAGTCGGGACAGGGATTGCCTACGAGCAGTACTTC
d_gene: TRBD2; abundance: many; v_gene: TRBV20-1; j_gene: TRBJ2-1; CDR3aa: CSVQTSGGDYNEQFF; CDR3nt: TGCAGTGTTCAGACTAGCGGGGGGGACTACAATGAGCAGTTCTTC
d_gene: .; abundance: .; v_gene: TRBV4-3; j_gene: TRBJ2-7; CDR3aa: CASSQDTGTVALEQYF; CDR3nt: TGCGCCAGCAGCCAAGACACCGGGACCGTGGCTCTCGAGCAGTACTTC
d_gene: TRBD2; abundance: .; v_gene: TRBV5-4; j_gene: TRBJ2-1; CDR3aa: CASSLRGTSGRSRYNEQFF; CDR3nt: TGTGCCAGCAGCTTGAGGGGGACTAGCGGGAGATCGAGGTACAATGAGCAGTTCTTC
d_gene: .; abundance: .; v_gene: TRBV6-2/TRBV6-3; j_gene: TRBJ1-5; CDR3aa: CASSYSKGSAFNQPQHF; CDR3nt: TGTGCCAGCAGTTACTCGAAGGGGTCGGCTTTTAATCAGCCCCAGCATTTT
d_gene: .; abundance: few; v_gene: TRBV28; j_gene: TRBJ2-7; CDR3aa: CASKPGSGFDEQYF; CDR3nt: TGTGCCAGTAAGCCAGGGTCGGGGTTCGACGAGCAGTACTTC
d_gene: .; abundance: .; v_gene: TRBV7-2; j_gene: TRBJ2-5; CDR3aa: CASTGGSETQYF; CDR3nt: TGTGCCAGCACTGGGGGCAGTGAGACCCAGTACTTC
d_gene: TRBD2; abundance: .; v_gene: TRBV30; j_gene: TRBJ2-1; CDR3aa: CAWSVKLGLAYNEQFF; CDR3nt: TGTGCCTGGAGTGTAAAGTTGGGACTAGCCTACAATGAGCAGTTCTTC
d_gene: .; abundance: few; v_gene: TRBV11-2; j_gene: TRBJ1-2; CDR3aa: CASSSLRSGNYGYTF; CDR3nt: TGTGCCAGCAGTTCCTTAAGATCGGGGAACTATGGCTACACCTTC
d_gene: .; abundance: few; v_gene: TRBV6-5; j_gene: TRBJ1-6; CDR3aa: CASISGQSNSPLHF; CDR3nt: TGTGCCAGCATTTCCGGACAAAGTAATTCACCCCTCCACTTT
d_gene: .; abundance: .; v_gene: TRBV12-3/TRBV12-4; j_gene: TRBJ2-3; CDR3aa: CASSLSTGGADTQYF; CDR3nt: TGTGCCAGCAGTTTATCTACAGGGGGGGCAGATACGCAGTATTTT
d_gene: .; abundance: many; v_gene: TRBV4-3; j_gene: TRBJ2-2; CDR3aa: CASSLRGGTWNTGELFF; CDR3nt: TGCGCCAGCAGCCTCAGAGGCGGGACTTGGAACACCGGGGAGCTGTTTTTT
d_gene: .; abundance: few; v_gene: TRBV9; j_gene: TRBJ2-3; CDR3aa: CASSARTDVDTQYF; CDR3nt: TGTGCCAGCAGCGCCCGGACAGACGTAGATACGCAGTATTTT
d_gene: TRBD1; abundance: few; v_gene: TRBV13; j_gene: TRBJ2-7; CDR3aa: CASSGLGTGPYEQYF; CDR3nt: TGTGCCAGTTCAGGGCTAGGGACAGGCCCCTACGAGCAGTACTTC
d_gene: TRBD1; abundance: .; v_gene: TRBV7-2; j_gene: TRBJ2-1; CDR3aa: CASSSDRAFNEQFF; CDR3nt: TGTGCCAGCAGCTCAGACAGGGCATTCAATGAGCAGTTCTTC
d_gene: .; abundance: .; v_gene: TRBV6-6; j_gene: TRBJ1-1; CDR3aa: CASLKGVAFF; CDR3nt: TGTGCCAGCCTCAAAGGGGTTGCTTTCTTT
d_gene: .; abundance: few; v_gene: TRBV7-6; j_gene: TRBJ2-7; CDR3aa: CASSLVILGQTTYEQYF; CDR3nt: TGTGCCAGCAGCTTAGTTATCTTGGGACAAACGACCTACGAGCAGTACTTC
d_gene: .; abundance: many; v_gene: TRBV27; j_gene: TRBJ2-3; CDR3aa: CASGPRWEADTQYF; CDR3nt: TGTGCCAGCGGCCCGAGGTGGGAGGCAGATACGCAGTATTTT
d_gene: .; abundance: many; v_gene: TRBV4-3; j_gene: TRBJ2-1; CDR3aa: CASSQDGSPQGYNEQFF; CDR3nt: TGCGCCAGCAGCCAAGACGGATCACCCCAGGGGTACAATGAGCAGTTCTTC
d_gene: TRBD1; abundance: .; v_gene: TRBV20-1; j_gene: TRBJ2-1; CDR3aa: CSANGQGRYWEQFF; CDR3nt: TGCAGTGCAAACGGACAGGGACGGTACTGGGAGCAGTTCTTC
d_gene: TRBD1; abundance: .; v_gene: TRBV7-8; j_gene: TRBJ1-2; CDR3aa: CASSSGTGYYGYTF; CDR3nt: TGTGCCAGCAGCTCCGGGACAGGGTACTATGGCTACACCTTC
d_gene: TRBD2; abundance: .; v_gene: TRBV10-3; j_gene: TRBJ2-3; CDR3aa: CAIGLAGAADTQYF; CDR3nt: TGTGCCATCGGACTAGCGGGGGCCGCAGATACGCAGTATTTT